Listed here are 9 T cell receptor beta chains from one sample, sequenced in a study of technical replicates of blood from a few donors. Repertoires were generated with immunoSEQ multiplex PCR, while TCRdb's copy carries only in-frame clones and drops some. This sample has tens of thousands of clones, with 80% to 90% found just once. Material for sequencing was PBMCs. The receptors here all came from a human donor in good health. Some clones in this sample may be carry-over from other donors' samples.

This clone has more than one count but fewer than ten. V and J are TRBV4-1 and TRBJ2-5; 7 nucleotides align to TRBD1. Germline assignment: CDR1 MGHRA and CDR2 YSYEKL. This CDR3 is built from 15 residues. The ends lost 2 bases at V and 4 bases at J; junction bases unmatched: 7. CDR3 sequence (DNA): TGCGCCAGCAGCCAAACAACAGGGGCGCCAGAGACCCAGTACTTC. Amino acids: CASSQTTGAPETQYF.

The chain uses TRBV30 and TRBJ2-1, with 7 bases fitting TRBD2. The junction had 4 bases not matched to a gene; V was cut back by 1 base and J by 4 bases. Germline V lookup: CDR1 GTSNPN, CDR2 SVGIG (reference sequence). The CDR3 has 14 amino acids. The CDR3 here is CAWSGASGYNEQFF. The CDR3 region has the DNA TGTGCCTGGAGTGGTGCTAGCGGATACAATGAGCAGTTCTTC.

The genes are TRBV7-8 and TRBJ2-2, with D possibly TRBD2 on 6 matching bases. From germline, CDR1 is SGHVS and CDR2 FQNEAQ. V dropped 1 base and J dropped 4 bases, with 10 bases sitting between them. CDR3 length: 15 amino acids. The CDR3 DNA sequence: TGTGCCAGCAGCTTAGGCGGGGAACCCACCGGGGAGCTGTTTTTT. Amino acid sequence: CASSLGGEPTGELFF.

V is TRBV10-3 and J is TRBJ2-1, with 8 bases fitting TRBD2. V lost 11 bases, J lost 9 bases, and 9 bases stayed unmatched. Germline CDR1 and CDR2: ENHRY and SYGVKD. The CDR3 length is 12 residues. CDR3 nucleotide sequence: TGTGCCGCCGAAACGGGGGGGGCTGAGCAGTTCTTC. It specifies CAAETGGAEQFF.

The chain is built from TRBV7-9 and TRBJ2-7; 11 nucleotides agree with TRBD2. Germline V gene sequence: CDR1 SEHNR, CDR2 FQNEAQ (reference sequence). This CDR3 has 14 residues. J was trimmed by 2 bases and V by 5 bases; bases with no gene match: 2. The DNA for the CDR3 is TGTGCCAGCAGCGCACTAGCGGGAGCCTACGAGCAGTACTTC. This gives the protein CASSALAGAYEQYF.

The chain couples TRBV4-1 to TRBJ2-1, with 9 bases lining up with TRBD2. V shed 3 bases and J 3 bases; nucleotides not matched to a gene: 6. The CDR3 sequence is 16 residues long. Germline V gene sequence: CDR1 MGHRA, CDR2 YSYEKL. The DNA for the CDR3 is TGCGCCAGCAGCCAGTCCGGGACTAGCAACTACAATGAGCAGTTCTTC. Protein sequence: CASSQSGTSNYNEQFF.

The CDR3 coding sequence is TGTGCCACCAGCAGAGTAGGTAGCGGGAGGGGGAATGAGCAGTTCTTC. Encoded protein: CATSRVGSGRGNEQFF. V and J are TRBV15 and TRBJ2-1; 11 nucleotides align to TRBD2. The trim removed 1 base at V and 7 bases at J, leaving 6 bases unmatched. Germline V CDR1 and CDR2: LNHNV, YYDKDF (reference sequence). The CDR3 is 16 amino acids.

The CDR3 loop reads CARTGGASNQPQHF. The CDR3 DNA follows: TGTGCCCGGACGGGGGGTGCCAGCAATCAGCCCCAGCATTTT. The rearrangement uses TRBV9 and TRBJ1-5, with a tentative D call TRBD1 (5 bases). This CDR3 contains 14 residues. Germline lookup yields CDR1 SGDLS and CDR2 YYNGEE. With 10 bases removed from V and 1 base from J, the gap between germline ends came to 15 bases.

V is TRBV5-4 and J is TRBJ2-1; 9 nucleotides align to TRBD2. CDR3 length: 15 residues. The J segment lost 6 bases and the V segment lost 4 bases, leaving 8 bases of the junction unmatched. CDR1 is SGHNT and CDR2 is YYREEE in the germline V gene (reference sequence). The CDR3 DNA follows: TGTGCCAGCAGCCTGACCAGCGGGGGGTCCAATGAGCAGTTCTTC. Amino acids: CASSLTSGGSNEQFF.